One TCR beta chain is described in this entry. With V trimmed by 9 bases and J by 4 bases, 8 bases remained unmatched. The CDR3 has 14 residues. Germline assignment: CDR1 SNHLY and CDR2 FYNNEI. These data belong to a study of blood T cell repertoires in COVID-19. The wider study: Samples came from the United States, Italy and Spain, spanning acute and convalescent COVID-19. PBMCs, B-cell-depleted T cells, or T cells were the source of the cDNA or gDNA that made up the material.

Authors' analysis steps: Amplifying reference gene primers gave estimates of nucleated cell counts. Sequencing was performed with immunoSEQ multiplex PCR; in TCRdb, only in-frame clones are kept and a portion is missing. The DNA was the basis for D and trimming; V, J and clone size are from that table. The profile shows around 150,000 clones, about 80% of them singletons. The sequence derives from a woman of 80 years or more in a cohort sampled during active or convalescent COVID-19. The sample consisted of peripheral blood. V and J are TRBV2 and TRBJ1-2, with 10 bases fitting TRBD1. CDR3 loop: CASERGQGTYGYTF. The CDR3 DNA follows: TGTGCCAGTGAACGGGGACAGGGGACCTATGGCTACACCTTC.